The 29 T cell receptor beta chains in this list originate from one sample, sequenced in a study of blood T cell repertoires in COVID-19. TCRdb keeps only in-frame clones here, not all; method: immunoSEQ multiplex PCR. The profile covers around 140,000 clones, with around 80% appearing a single time and about 2.2% taken by the ten largest. The sample was PBMCs or T cells enriched from blood (not recorded which). These receptors were collected from a man aged 40-49 years with acute COVID-19.

The chain couples TRBV7-9 to TRBJ1-2; D gene uncertain. CDR1 is SEHNR, CDR2 FQNEAQ, per germline (reference sequence). The CDR3 runs to 13 residues. Trimming took 5 bases from V and 6 from J, leaving 13 bases between them. The CDR3 sequence: CASSTREQDGYTF. CDR3 DNA: TGTGCCAGCAGCACGCGGGAGCAGGATGGCTACACCTTC.

The J gene is TRBJ2-5, the V gene TRBV18; D unclear. V lost 1 base to trimming and J lost 3 bases, with 6 bases between them. The CDR3 is made up of 13 amino acids. Germline CDR1 KGHSH, CDR2 LQKENI. The CDR3, as DNA: TGTGCCAGCTCACCACGGGCAAAAGAGACCCAGTACTTC. Its protein is CASSPRAKETQYF.

This chain uses TRBV2 with TRBJ1-1; D may be TRBD1 (6 bases). Germline CDR1 reads SNHLY; CDR2 reads FYNNEI. The CDR3 is 15 amino acids. With 6 bases removed from V and 3 bases from J, the gap between germline ends came to 17 bases. The CDR3: CASSQDSEGDTEAFF. The CDR3 DNA follows: TGTGCCAGCAGCCAGGACAGTGAAGGTGACACTGAAGCTTTCTTT.

This clone appeared a few times. The rearrangement joins TRBV29-1 to TRBJ1-5; possibly TRBD1 for D (5 bases). Trimming pared 8 bases from V and 3 bases from J, leaving 14 bases between. CDR3 length: 13 amino acids. Germline V gives CDR1 SQVTM, CDR2 ANQGSEA. The chain's CDR3 is CSFVGGINQPQHF. In DNA form, the CDR3 reads TGCAGCTTTGTGGGGGGGATCAATCAGCCCCAGCATTTT.

This clone was seen once. The V call is TRBV20-1, the J call TRBJ1-4; D is ambiguous. The CDR3 consists of 13 residues. CDR1 and CDR2 (germline): DFQATT, SNEGSKA (reference sequence). The ends were cut back, 3 bases at V and 1 base at J, with 6 bases in the middle. CDR3: CSASRGTNEKLFF. In nucleotides, the CDR3 is TGCAGTGCTAGTCGGGGAACTAATGAAAAACTGTTTTTT.

This clone was seen a few times. This rearrangement joins TRBV24-1 to TRBJ1-6; TRBD1 agrees at 9 bases. Germline assignment: CDR1 KGHDR and CDR2 SFDVKD. The ends lost 5 bases at V and 9 bases at J; junction bases unmatched: 7. This CDR3 is built from 15 residues. CDR3 sequence: CATSGPGTGISPLHF. The CDR3, as DNA: TGTGCCACCAGTGGCCCAGGGACAGGGATTTCACCCCTCCACTTT.

This clone showed up just a few times. The genes are TRBV6-5 and TRBJ2-7; 7 bases agree with TRBD2. V lost 2 bases, J lost 1 base, and 5 bases stayed unmatched. Germline V gives CDR1 MNHEY, CDR2 SVGAGI. The CDR3 is 15 amino acids. The CDR3 loop reads CASSYTSVVSYEQYF. CDR3 DNA: TGTGCCAGCAGTTACACTAGCGTCGTGTCCTACGAGCAGTACTTC.

The sample holds a few counts of this clone. This chain links TRBV2 with TRBJ2-3; D is perhaps TRBD2 (5 bases). V was cut by 5 bases and J by 3 bases, with 12 bases left in between. The CDR3 has 14 amino acids. Germline CDR1 reads SNHLY; CDR2 reads FYNNEI. The CDR3 region has the DNA TGTGCCAGCAGTTTCGGACTGACAACAGATACGCAGTATTTT. This sequence encodes CASSFGLTTDTQYF.

The chain uses TRBV19 and TRBJ2-2, with 7 bases aligning to TRBD2. There are 15 residues in the CDR3. V gave up 2 bases and J gave up 0 bases; unmatched junction bases: 0. Germline V CDR1 and CDR2: LNHDA, SQIVND (reference sequence). CDR3: CASSIRGANTGELFF. CDR3 DNA sequence: TGTGCCAGTAGTATACGGGGGGCGAACACCGGGGAGCTGTTTTTT.

The V call is TRBV11-2, the J call TRBJ1-1; TRBD1 is a possible D gene (6 bases). Trimming stripped 8 bases from V and 3 bases from J, with 13 bases between. The CDR3 spans 13 residues. The germline V gene has CDR1 SGHAT and CDR2 FQNNGV. The CDR3, as DNA: TGTGCCAGCTCACAGGGTTTGGACACTGAAGCTTTCTTT. Amino acids: CASSQGLDTEAFF.

The chain links TRBV3-1 (or the pseudogene TRBV3-2) to TRBJ2-7, with D unresolved. CDR3 size: 14 residues. The germline V and J ends were trimmed by 1 base and 2 bases, with 9 bases remaining between them. The germline V gene encodes CDR1 LGHDT and CDR2 YNNKEL (reference sequence). This CDR3 is CASSQGTLTYEQYF. DNA of the CDR3: TGTGCCAGCAGCCAAGGTACCCTAACCTACGAGCAGTACTTC.

The table lists this clone with a count of one. Other DNA sequences in this sample translate to the same CDR3. The chain joins TRBV11-2 to TRBJ1-2; D remains unclear. Trimming left V 1 base short and J 6 bases short, with 6 bases between. The CDR3 length is 12 residues. CDR1 is SGHAT, CDR2 FQNNGV, per germline. CDR3 sequence reads: CASSLGRDGYTF. The CDR3 nucleotides are TGTGCCAGCAGCTTAGGGCGGGATGGCTACACCTTC.

The sample holds one count of this clone. The chain couples TRBV5-1 to TRBJ2-3, with 8 bases matching TRBD2. The junction had 4 bases not matched to a gene; V was cut back by 0 bases and J by 4 bases. Germline-derived CDR1 and CDR2 are SGHRS and YFSETQ. The CDR3 has 15 amino acids. CDR3 loop: CASSLGTSNADTQYF. DNA for the CDR3: TGCGCCAGCAGCTTGGGGACTAGCAACGCAGATACGCAGTATTTT.

This clone was seen a few times. The same CDR3 can be traced to other DNA sequences in this sample. This CDR3 reads CASSQEREQYF. The CDR3 region has the DNA TGTGCCAGCAGCCAAGAACGGGAACAGTACTTC. This chain uses TRBV3-1 (or the pseudogene TRBV3-2) with TRBJ2-7; tentatively, D is TRBD2 (5 bases). The V gene's germline CDR1 is LGHDT and CDR2 YNNKEL (reference sequence). CDR3 length: 11 amino acids. V shed 0 bases and J shed 10 bases, with 7 bases lying between them.

The rearrangement joins TRBV18 to TRBJ1-2, with D uncertain. This CDR3 is built from 13 residues. Looked up from germline, CDR1 is KGHSH and CDR2 is LQKENI. V was pared by 6 bases and J by 2 bases, with 10 bases between. This chain's CDR3 is CASSQQTNYGYTF. The CDR3 coding sequence is TGTGCCAGCTCTCAACAGACCAACTATGGCTACACCTTC.

The rearrangement links TRBV7-2 to TRBJ2-1; 7 bases match TRBD1. The junction had 5 bases not matched to a gene; V was cut back by 1 base and J by 8 bases. In germline, CDR1 is SGHTA, CDR2 FQGNSA. CDR3 size: 14 residues. The CDR3: CASSLDRGLDEQFF. CDR3 bases: TGTGCCAGCAGCTTAGACAGGGGTTTAGATGAGCAGTTCTTC.

The CDR3 DNA sequence: TGCGCCAGCAGCCAAGATACTGTTCGGGAGCTGTTTTTT. Translation gives CASSQDTVRELFF. This chain connects TRBV4-1 to TRBJ2-2; the D is unclear. The CDR3 runs to 13 residues. The germline V and J ends were trimmed by 0 bases and 9 bases, with 8 bases remaining between them. CDR1 is MGHRA and CDR2 is YSYEKL in the germline V gene.

This rearrangement joins TRBV11-2 to TRBJ2-1; 8 nucleotides agree with TRBD1. The CDR3 length is 13 residues. V was clipped by 4 bases and J by 8 bases; unmatched bases: 4. CDR1 is SGHAT, CDR2 FQNNGV, per germline. The CDR3 loop is CASSSGQVDEQFF. The CDR3 region has the DNA TGTGCCAGCAGCTCGGGACAGGTCGATGAGCAGTTCTTC. Supplemented by reference TRBV11-2 and TRBJ2-1, the full variable domain reads EAGVAQSPRYKIIEKRQSVAFWCNPISGHATLYWYQQILGQGPKLLIQFQNNGVVDDSQLPKDRFSAERLKGVDSTLKIQPAKLEDSAVYLCASSSGQVDEQFFGPGTRLTVL.

The chain couples TRBV9 to TRBJ2-1; 10 bases agree with TRBD2. The CDR3 loop spans 15 amino acids. Germline V lookup: CDR1 SGDLS, CDR2 YYNGEE. The V gene end was trimmed by 0 bases and the J gene end by 6 bases; junction bases not matched to a gene: 3. The CDR3 is CASSVGASGSNEQFF. CDR3 DNA sequence: TGTGCCAGCAGCGTAGGCGCTAGCGGGAGCAATGAGCAGTTCTTC.

The chain links TRBV20-1 to TRBJ2-7, with D possibly TRBD1 on 5 matching bases. Germline V gene data show CDR1 as DFQATT and CDR2 as SNEGSKA (reference sequence). V lost 6 bases, J lost 5 bases, and 8 bases lay in between. The CDR3 is made up of 10 amino acids. This CDR3 reads CSAYRNEQYF. DNA for the CDR3: TGCAGTGCCTACAGGAACGAGCAGTACTTC.

The V gene is TRBV5-4, the J gene TRBJ1-2; 9 positions agree with TRBD1. The CDR3 consists of 16 residues. Germline V CDR1 and CDR2: SGHNT, YYREEE (reference sequence). Trimming at V came to 0 bases and at J to 4 bases, leaving 7 bases not matched to a gene. CDR3 sequence: CASSLETGGVIYGYTF. Here the CDR3 DNA reads TGTGCCAGCAGCTTGGAGACAGGGGGGGTTATCTATGGCTACACCTTC. The full variable domain, completed using reference TRBV5-4 and TRBJ1-2, is ETGVTQSPTHLIKTRGQQVTLRCSSQSGHNTVSWYQQALGQGPQFIFQYYREEENGRGNFPPRFSGLQFPNYSSELNVNALELDDSALYLCASSLETGGVIYGYTFGSGTRLTVV.

The chain joins TRBV19 to TRBJ2-7, with D possibly being TRBD2 (6 bases). Germline V gene data show CDR1 as LNHDA and CDR2 as SQIVND (reference sequence). The length of the CDR3 is 12 residues. V was shortened by 3 bases and J by 4 bases, with 7 bases between the two germline ends. CDR3 in DNA: TGTGCCAGTAGTATGGGGGGTTACGAGCAGTACTTC. Protein: CASSMGGYEQYF.

The J gene is TRBJ2-3, the V gene TRBV2; TRBD1 might be the D (7 bases). Germline assignment: CDR1 SNHLY and CDR2 FYNNEI. This CDR3 region has 14 residues. Trimming stripped 7 bases from V and 3 bases from J, with 14 bases between. CDR3 protein: CASKRQGGTDTQYF. CDR3 nucleotides: TGTGCCAGCAAGAGACAGGGAGGTACAGATACGCAGTATTTT.

The chain employs TRBV18 and TRBJ1-2; 9 bases line up with TRBD1. The CDR3 is 13 residues long. The germline V gene encodes CDR1 KGHSH and CDR2 LQKENI. The V gene end was trimmed by 5 bases and the J gene end by 8 bases; junction bases not matched to a gene: 6. In nucleotides, the CDR3 is TGTGCCAGCTCATCACAGGGGGCGCAAGGCTACACCTTC. Protein sequence: CASSSQGAQGYTF. Variable domain in full (rest from reference TRBV18 and TRBJ1-2): NAGVMQNPRHLVRRRGQEARLRCSPMKGHSHVYWYRQLPEEGLKFMVYLQKENIIDESGMPKERFSAEFPKEGPSILRIQQVVRGDSAAYFCASSSQGAQGYTFGSGTRLTVV.

The chain couples TRBV11-2 to TRBJ2-7, with D possibly being TRBD1 (6 bases). Trimming removed 4 bases at V and 5 bases at J, with 18 bases between. The length of the CDR3 is 15 residues. CDR1 and CDR2 from the germline V gene are SGHAT and FQNNGV. DNA for the CDR3: TGTGCCAGCAGCTCCTCCGGACAGTCTAGGGACGAGCAGTACTTC. Translated, it gives CASSSSGQSRDEQYF.

The chain has TRBV19 and TRBJ2-3; 11 nucleotides align to TRBD2. V lost 3 bases and J lost 1; bases outside the gene matches: 9. The CDR3 is 18 amino acids. Germline CDR1 is LNHDA and CDR2 is SQIVND (reference sequence). The CDR3 DNA follows: TGTGCCAGTAGTATCTACCCAACTAGCGGGGGAGGCACAGATACGCAGTATTTT. This translates into CASSIYPTSGGGTDTQYF.

This clone has just a few counts. Written as DNA, the CDR3 is TGTGCCATACCCAGGACTAGCTCAGGCTACAATGAGCAGTTCTTC. It translates to CAIPRTSSGYNEQFF. V usage is TRBV2 and J usage is TRBJ2-1, with 8 bases fitting TRBD2. The junction had 11 bases not matched to a gene; V was cut back by 10 bases and J by 3 bases. In germline, CDR1 is SNHLY, CDR2 FYNNEI. The length of the CDR3 is 15 residues.

This chain connects TRBV18 to TRBJ1-1; 8 bases are shared with TRBD1. Trimming cost V 4 bases and J 3 bases; bases outside gene matches: 1. Germline values: CDR1 KGHSH, CDR2 LQKENI. There are 13 residues in the CDR3. The CDR3 bases are TGTGCCAGCTCACTACAGGGGGACACTGAAGCTTTCTTT. Residues: CASSLQGDTEAFF.

Here the CDR3 reads CASIPGQGVLWAFF. The DNA of the CDR3 is TGTGCCAGCATCCCCGGACAGGGCGTTTTATGGGCTTTCTTT. This rearrangement joins TRBV5-8 to TRBJ1-1; 8 bases fit TRBD1. J lost 11 bases, V lost 6 bases, and 15 bases had no gene match. CDR1 and CDR2 (germline): SGHTS, YDEGEE. The CDR3 runs 14 residues. The variable domain in full, completed from reference TRBV5-8 and TRBJ1-1, reads EAGVTQSPTHLIKTRGQQATLRCSPISGHTSVYWYQQALGLGLQFLLWYDEGEERNRGNFPPRFSGRQFPNYSSELNVNALELEDSALYLCASIPGQGVLWAFFGQGTRLTVV.